This TCR beta chain originates from a study of blood T cells in healthy people across ages. Study-wide background: Per every two T cells, about one barcoded beta molecule was captured by template switching.

Each donor gave ten milliliters of peripheral blood. Germline CDR1 is SGHAT and CDR2 is FQNNGV. Trimming took off 1 base at V and 0 bases at J, with 7 bases between the two ends. The CDR3 is 14 amino acids. This clonotype was seen many times. Together with a sample-barcoded 5' primer, a J-beta primer mix was included in a second PCR lasting about 7 to 11 cycles. Each of the cDNA molecules was tagged by a template-switch adaptor with 12 random nucleotides. Each CDR3 protein gets one entry after TCRdb re-called the 5' RACE reads with MiXCR. The sample lists 850,000 to 1,000,000 distinct CDR3 sequences, around 48% occurring once.

This rearrangement joins TRBV11-2 to TRBJ2-7; no clear D gene. The sequence was obtained from a man aged 25-45 years in good health. Material: blood. The CDR3 spells CASSLGYSSYEQYF. The DNA for the CDR3 is TGTGCCAGCAGCTTAGGTTACTCCTCCTACGAGCAGTACTTC. Full variable domain (rest looked up from reference TRBV11-2 and TRBJ2-7): EAGVAQSPRYKIIEKRQSVAFWCNPISGHATLYWYQQILGQGPKLLIQFQNNGVVDDSQLPKDRFSAERLKGVDSTLKIQPAKLEDSAVYLCASSLGYSSYEQYFGPGTRLTVT.